Listed below are T cell receptor beta chains from one sample, sequenced in a study of radiotherapy plus CTLA-4 blockade in lung cancer. Data came from immunoSEQ multiplex PCR; TCRdb stores just in-frame clones and leaves some out. The sample has approximately 99,000 clones, about 90% seen once. Material: peripheral blood, obtained from a patient treated with radiotherapy plus ipilimumab. These receptors all come from a human donor with non-small cell lung cancer that progressed on radiotherapy plus ipilimumab. CDR3s include the opening cysteine and the closing phenylalanine or tryptophan. The D gene is left open where the match is weak. Clone size is shown for a subset of rows, as once, few, many or a class of expanded clone.

TRBV6-5	TRBJ2-7	.	.	TGTGCCAGCAGTTTTACGACTAACTCCTACGAGCAGTACTTC	CASSFTTNSYEQYF
TRBV7-4	TRBJ1-3	few	.	TGTGCCAGCAGCCAACACAGGGAAAACGCTGGAAACACCATATATTTT	CASSQHRENAGNTIYF
TRBV7-2	TRBJ2-7	.	TRBD2	TGTGCCAGCAGCTCGGGACTAGTGTCCTACGAGCAGTACTTC	CASSSGLVSYEQYF
TRBV6-1	TRBJ1-1	.	.	TGTGCCAGCAGGTACCCTGGGGGGTCGACTGAAGCTTTCTTT	CASRYPGGSTEAFF
TRBV27	TRBJ2-7	.	TRBD2	TGTGCCAGTGGCCGGGGACTAGGGGGCTACGAGCAGTACTTC	CASGRGLGGYEQYF
TRBV28	TRBJ2-5	.	TRBD2	TGTGCCAGCAGTCGGACTAGCGGGAACCAAGAGACCCAGTACTTC	CASSRTSGNQETQYF
TRBV2	TRBJ1-3	few	.	TGTGCCAGCAGTATCTCTGGAAACACCATATATTTT	CASSISGNTIYF
TRBV5-1	TRBJ2-7	.	.	TGCGCCAGCAGCTTGGTCGGCAGCTCTTACGAGCAGTACTTC	CASSLVGSSYEQYF
TRBV2	TRBJ1-5	.	.	TGTGCCAGCAGTGGGGAAGGGAATCAGCCCCAGCATTTT	CASSGEGNQPQHF
TRBV7-9	TRBJ1-4	.	.	TGTGCCAGCAGCCCTCAGACAGTTCCTAATGAAAAACTGTTTTTT	CASSPQTVPNEKLFF
TRBV6-5	TRBJ2-5	.	.	TGTGCCAGCAGTTACGTCGGGACCCAGTACTTC	CASSYVGTQYF
TRBV4-1	TRBJ2-7	.	TRBD2	TGCGCCAGCAGCCAAGATGGACTAGCTGGCGAGCAGTACTTC	CASSQDGLAGEQYF
TRBV9	TRBJ2-1	.	TRBD2	TGTGCCAGCAGCGTAGAACCCCTAGCGGTAAGCTCCTACAATGAGCAGTTCTTC	CASSVEPLAVSSYNEQFF
TRBV7-2	TRBJ2-7	.	TRBD2	TGTGCCAGCAGTCGACTAGCGGGAACCTACGAGCAGTACTTC	CASSRLAGTYEQYF
TRBV5-4	TRBJ1-2	.	.	TGTGCCAGCTCCAGGACCGCTAACTATGGCTACACCTTC	CASSRTANYGYTF
TRBV30	TRBJ1-1	.	TRBD1	TGTGCCTGGAGGGAACAGGGGCTCACTGAAGCTTTCTTT	CAWREQGLTEAFF
TRBV2	TRBJ2-7	.	.	TGTGCCAGCAGTGACCTCCCGAGGTGGGAGCAGTACTTC	CASSDLPRWEQYF
TRBV29-1	TRBJ2-7	.	.	TGCAGCGTTGGACGGTTTGGGGCCACACACGAGCAGTACTTC	CSVGRFGATHEQYF
TRBV18	TRBJ1-1	.	.	TGTGCCAGCTCCTTGGGGCAGGGCATGAACACTGAAGCTTTCTTT	CASSLGQGMNTEAFF
TRBV12-5	TRBJ2-1	.	.	TGTGCTAGTGGCCTTGTCAGTGAGCAGTTCTTC	CASGLVSEQFF
TRBV7-9	TRBJ2-1	.	TRBD2	TGTGCCAGCAGGGAAGTACGTAGCGGGAGCGAGTTCTTC	CASREVRSGSEFF
TRBV6-1	TRBJ1-2	.	.	TGTGCCAGCTCCAAGGACCATGGCTACACCTTC	CASSKDHGYTF
TRBV5-1	TRBJ2-2	.	.	TGCGCCAGCAGCTTTTCAGGGGGGAAAACCGGGGAGCTGTTTTTT	CASSFSGGKTGELFF
TRBV19	TRBJ2-2	.	.	TGTGCCAGCCGACCGGGACCCCCGATCACCGGGGAGCTGTTTTTT	CASRPGPPITGELFF
TRBV11-3	TRBJ2-3	.	.	TGTGCCAGCTCCCTGGAGGGACGGGCGTCTGATACGCAGTATTTT	CASSLEGRASDTQYF
TRBV5-6	TRBJ2-1	.	.	TGTGCCAGCAGCTTGGACAGGGAGAATGAGCAGTTCTTC	CASSLDRENEQFF
TRBV11-3	TRBJ2-1	.	.	TGTGCCAGCAGTCGAGGACCTCTCCAGGCCCTTAATGAGCAGTTCTTC	CASSRGPLQALNEQFF
TRBV7-9	TRBJ2-5	.	.	TGTGCCAGCAGCTTAGGGCGGACCCTGCTCCAAGAGACCCAGTACTTC	CASSLGRTLLQETQYF
TRBV5-1	TRBJ2-7	.	TRBD2	TGCGCCAGCAGCTTGGAGGGGACTAGCGGATACTACGAGCAGTACTTC	CASSLEGTSGYYEQYF
TRBV10-3	TRBJ2-1	.	TRBD2	TGTGCCATCAGTGAGTCGTCCGGCGGGAGGCTACGCAATGAGCAGTTCTTC	CAISESSGGRLRNEQFF
TRBV5-1	TRBJ2-6	.	.	TGCGCCAGCAGCTTGGATCGGGCCGGGGCCAACGTCCTGACTTTC	CASSLDRAGANVLTF
TRBV6-1	TRBJ1-1	.	TRBD1	TGTGCCAGCAGTGGTTACAGGGGGCGACCTGAAGCTTTCTTT	CASSGYRGRPEAFF
TRBV5-8	TRBJ2-6	.	.	TGTGCCAGCACCCCCCTCGACGGGCTGATGGGGGCCAACGTCCTGACTTTC	CASTPLDGLMGANVLTF
TRBV5-4	TRBJ1-2	.	TRBD1	TGTGCCAGCAGCCAGGACAGGGGATTATATGGCTACACCTTC	CASSQDRGLYGYTF
TRBV2	TRBJ2-1	.	.	TGTGCCAGCAGTACGGGACTCGATAGCCCCTACAATGAGCAGTTCTTC	CASSTGLDSPYNEQFF
TRBV11-2	TRBJ1-1	once	.	TGTGCCAGCCGAGGTCGATCTGAAGCTTTCTTT	CASRGRSEAFF
TRBV28	TRBJ2-3	.	.	TGTGCCAGCGGGACGAGCACAGATACGCAGTATTTT	CASGTSTDTQYF
TRBV27	TRBJ1-5	.	TRBD1	TGTGCCAGCAGTAAAGCGGGACAGGGAAATCAGCCCCAGCATTTT	CASSKAGQGNQPQHF
TRBV6-6	TRBJ2-4	few	.	TGTGCCAGCAGTTACTCCGATTTAAAGAACATTCAGTACTTC	CASSYSDLKNIQYF
TRBV6-1	TRBJ2-7	.	TRBD2	TGTGCCAGCAGACCGGGACTAGCGGGAATCAACGAGCAGTACTTC	CASRPGLAGINEQYF
TRBV27	TRBJ2-7	few	.	TGTGCCAGCAGTTTATTCGTGGGCGGGGGACAATTCTACGAGCAGTACTTC	CASSLFVGGGQFYEQYF
TRBV19	TRBJ1-5	.	TRBD1	TGTGCCACCCGGGGACAGATGAGCAATCAGCCCCAGCATTTT	CATRGQMSNQPQHF
TRBV27	TRBJ1-1	.	TRBD1	TGTGCCAGCAGTCAAAGACAGGGGAGGACTGAAGCTTTCTTT	CASSQRQGRTEAFF
TRBV9	TRBJ1-5	.	.	TGTGCCAGCAGCGTAGGGGACCGGGGCAATCAGCCCCAGCATTTT	CASSVGDRGNQPQHF
TRBV18	TRBJ2-2	.	.	TGTGCCAGCTCACCATGGGGGGCCCTGAACACCGGGGAGCTGTTTTTT	CASSPWGALNTGELFF
TRBV5-1	TRBJ2-3	.	.	TGCGCCAGCAGCCCGAAGGCTGTGGGAGTTGGAGATACGCAGTATTTT	CASSPKAVGVGDTQYF
TRBV30	TRBJ1-5	.	.	TGTGCCTGGGCGGACTCCGGCAATCAGCCCCAGCATTTT	CAWADSGNQPQHF
TRBV14	TRBJ2-3	.	.	TGTGCCAGCAGCCAGGTTGCAGATACGCAGTATTTT	CASSQVADTQYF